This TCR beta chain was observed in a study of CXCR3-negative and CXCR3-positive naive CD8 T cells. Findings and caveats of the study: CXCR3-positive naive cells had TRB CDR3s that were more hydrophobic than CXCR3-negative naive cells had. Both naive subsets had comparably high diversity; memory CD8+ cells much lower. Naive CXCR3-positive and CXCR3-negative cells shared similar TRBV-TRBJ usage, unlike memory cells.

Of note for this clonotype: Its target is unknown.

There are 12 residues in the CDR3. CDR1 and CDR2 (germline): SEHNR, FQNEAQ (reference sequence). cDNA libraries for TRB were generated by 5' RACE incorporating UMI labels. Reanalyzing the 5' RACE reads, TCRdb keeps one entry per CDR3 protein, without DNA. The sample's table shows about 150,000 distinct CDR3 sequences. Among CD8+ T cells, naive ones were CD45RO-CCR7+CD27+CD95-. This TCR was sampled from a human donor in good health. Some clones in this sample may be carry-over from other donors' samples. The chain links TRBV7-9 to TRBJ2-7; checking the TCRdb D call of TRBD2 is not possible without DNA. What was sequenced was naive CXCR3+ CD8+ T cells from blood. Subset specified: CD45RO-CCR7+CD27+CD95- naive CD8+ T cells expressing CXCR3 (TNR3+). CDR3 sequence reads: CASIGLADEQYF.